One sample yielded the 19 T cell receptor beta chains listed below, sequenced in a study of OX40 agonist ivuxolimab in advanced cancers. Sequencing was performed with immunoSEQ multiplex PCR; in TCRdb, only in-frame clones are kept and a portion is missing. The sample contains approximately 70,000 clones, about nine tenths of which appear only once. Sequencing was performed on CD4+ or CD8+ T cells sorted from blood, taken in a trial of the OX40 agonist ivuxolimab. The receptors derive from an adult with an advanced solid tumor such as melanoma, head and neck, liver or kidney cancer.

V usage is TRBV10-3 and J usage is TRBJ2-2; 11 nucleotides match TRBD2. This CDR3 region has 16 residues. The V gene's germline CDR1 is ENHRY and CDR2 SYGVKD. V was pared by 8 bases and J by 5 bases, with 10 bases of the junction left unmatched. The CDR3 DNA reads as TGTGCCATCTCCCGCTTTACTAGCGGGGGTACCGGGGAGCTGTTTTTT. Translated, it gives CAISRFTSGGTGELFF.

The chain is built from TRBV18 and TRBJ1-5, with D perhaps TRBD1 (6 bases). Germline lookup yields CDR1 KGHSH and CDR2 LQKENI. V lost 5 bases and J lost 7, with 15 bases in between. CDR3 length: 14 residues. CDR3 amino acids: CASSLQGLGQPQHF. CDR3 in DNA: TGTGCCAGCTCATTACAGGGACTAGGACAGCCCCAGCATTTT.

Of note for this clone: The junction departs from the called germline gene at one end, perhaps through a read error. The chain combines TRBV7-2 with TRBJ2-1, with no clear D. The germline gives CDR1 SGHTA, CDR2 FQGNSA. The CDR3 has 11 amino acids. The CDR3, as DNA: TGTGCCAGCAGCTTAGCCACAGCATCTGTCTTC. Amino acids: CASSLATASVF.

This CDR3 is CASSAGTGAYEQYF. The CDR3 DNA follows: TGCGCCAGCAGCGCCGGGACAGGAGCCTACGAGCAGTACTTC. J is TRBJ2-7 and V is TRBV5-1; 8 bases match TRBD1. With 4 bases clipped from V and 2 bases from J, the junction kept 5 bases outside the gene matches. CDR1 SGHRS and CDR2 YFSETQ come from the germline V gene. CDR3 length equals 14 residues.

This rearrangement joins TRBV11-3 to TRBJ2-4; the D is unclear. Trimming stripped 1 base from V and 7 bases from J, with 5 bases between. Per germline, CDR1 SGHNT and CDR2 YENEEA. There are 12 residues in the CDR3. For the CDR3, the DNA is TGTGCCAGCAGCTTAGGAAGGAACATTCAGTACTTC. This encodes CASSLGRNIQYF.

The chain uses TRBV9 and TRBJ1-2, with TRBD1 matching 7 bases. The germline V gene encodes CDR1 SGDLS and CDR2 YYNGEE. CDR3 length: 14 amino acids. Trimming cost V 0 bases and J 6 bases; bases outside gene matches: 5. Here the CDR3 reads CASSVGRGGDGYTF. CDR3 DNA sequence: TGTGCCAGCAGCGTAGGCAGGGGGGGTGATGGCTACACCTTC. Filled out from reference TRBV9 and TRBJ1-2, the complete variable domain reads DSGVTQTPKHLITATGQRVTLRCSPRSGDLSVYWYQQSLDQGLQFLIQYYNGEERAKGNILERFSAQQFPDLHSELNLSSLELGDSALYFCASSVGRGGDGYTFGSGTRLTVV.

The chain uses TRBV19 and TRBJ2-2, with unresolved D. Germline V gene sequence: CDR1 LNHDA, CDR2 SQIVND (reference sequence). CDR3 length equals 12 residues. Trimming pared 6 bases from V and 6 bases from J, leaving 8 bases between. The CDR3 region is CASRARAGELFF. DNA of the CDR3: TGTGCCAGTAGGGCCCGAGCCGGGGAGCTGTTTTTT.

The chain combines TRBV5-4 with TRBJ2-1; 8 positions agree with TRBD2. The CDR3 covers 17 residues. Germline values: CDR1 SGHNT, CDR2 YYREEE (reference sequence). The V segment lost 6 bases and the J segment 4 bases; nucleotides outside the gene matches: 15. The CDR3 nucleotides read TGTGCCAGCAACCTGGCCGACGGGGGGGCCGGGTACAATGAGCAGTTCTTC. It encodes CASNLADGGAGYNEQFF.

The chain uses TRBV6-5 and TRBJ2-3, with TRBD1 matching 9 bases. The CDR3 contains 16 residues. Germline-derived CDR1 and CDR2 are MNHEY and SVGAGI. J gave up 4 bases and V 1 base, and 6 bases lay outside the gene matches. The CDR3, as DNA: TGTGCCAGCAGTTACTTTCCGGGACAGGGCCCAGATACGCAGTATTTT. It translates to CASSYFPGQGPDTQYF.

The V call is TRBV7-2, the J call TRBJ2-2; 8 bases are a match to TRBD2. The CDR3 runs 18 residues. The junction had 13 bases not matched to a gene; V was cut back by 5 bases and J by 2 bases. Germline V gene data show CDR1 as SGHTA and CDR2 as FQGNSA. The CDR3 DNA follows: TGTGCCAGCAGCCCAAGGGGTGGCGGGGGGACCAACACCGGGGAGCTGTTTTTT. Translation: CASSPRGGGGTNTGELFF.

V is TRBV28 and J is TRBJ1-1, with unresolved D. V lost 2 bases and J lost 1, with 8 bases in between. The V gene's germline CDR1 is MDHEN and CDR2 SYDVKM. CDR3 length: 14 residues. CDR3 coding DNA: TGTGCCAGCAGTTTAGTGGGAAAGAACACTGAAGCTTTCTTT. Amino acids: CASSLVGKNTEAFF.

V is TRBV7-9 and J is TRBJ1-6; D is unresolved. CDR3 length: 12 amino acids. The V end lost 4 bases, the J end lost 6 bases, and 4 bases lay between the germline ends. Germline V lookup: CDR1 SEHNR, CDR2 FQNEAQ (reference sequence). The CDR3 loop is CASSSTNSPLHF. In DNA, the CDR3 is TGTGCCAGCAGCTCCACTAATTCACCCCTCCACTTT.

The chain recombines TRBV11-3 with TRBJ2-4; D gene uncertain. CDR3 length equals 17 residues. Germline V gene lookup returns CDR1 SGHNT and CDR2 YENEEA. V was cut by 5 bases and J by 3 bases, with 20 bases left in between. CDR3 amino acids: CASSPRVLWVGKNIQYF. In nucleotides, the CDR3 is TGTGCCAGCAGCCCCCGAGTTCTGTGGGTGGGCAAAAACATTCAGTACTTC.

The genes are TRBV6-6 and TRBJ2-7; tentatively, D is TRBD1 (8 bases). V was shortened by 5 bases and J by 5 bases, with 16 bases between the two germline ends. This CDR3 contains 14 residues. Per the germline V gene, CDR1 is MNHNY and CDR2 is SVGAGI (reference sequence). Here the CDR3 reads CASSQRTGRDEQYF. The CDR3, as DNA: TGTGCCAGCAGTCAAAGGACAGGGAGGGACGAGCAGTACTTC.

In this sample, this clone turned up once. V is TRBV6-5 and J is TRBJ2-2, with 10 bases that match TRBD1. The CDR3 runs to 16 residues. V shed 2 bases and J 6 bases; nucleotides not matched to a gene: 6. Germline CDR1 reads MNHEY; CDR2 reads SVGAGI. In DNA, the CDR3 is TGTGCCAGCAGTTACGGGGACAGGGGAAGGGCCGGGGAGCTGTTTTTT. Translating gives CASSYGDRGRAGELFF.

The genes are TRBV9 and TRBJ2-7; 10 bases match TRBD2. Germline CDR1 is SGDLS and CDR2 is YYNGEE. The CDR3 loop spans 16 amino acids. J was trimmed by 4 bases and V by 1 base; bases with no gene match: 8. The DNA of the CDR3 is TGTGCCAGCAGCGTAATTAAGCGGGGGGGAAGGTACGAGCAGTACTTC. Its protein is CASSVIKRGGRYEQYF. The variable domain in full, with the rest retrieved from reference TRBV9 and TRBJ2-7, is DSGVTQTPKHLITATGQRVTLRCSPRSGDLSVYWYQQSLDQGLQFLIQYYNGEERAKGNILERFSAQQFPDLHSELNLSSLELGDSALYFCASSVIKRGGRYEQYFGPGTRLTVT.

This clone has just one count. The J gene is TRBJ1-1, the V gene TRBV18, with D possibly being TRBD1 (6 bases). V was clipped by 2 bases and J by 2 bases, with 21 bases between them. This CDR3 contains 18 residues. The V gene's germline CDR1 is KGHSH and CDR2 LQKENI. The CDR3 reads CASSPNRQNRQANTEAFF. As DNA, the CDR3 is TGTGCCAGCTCACCAAATCGTCAAAATCGACAGGCCAACACTGAAGCTTTCTTT.

V and J are TRBV5-1 and TRBJ1-5, with no clear D. V lost 0 bases and J lost 4, with 11 bases in between. The germline V gene encodes CDR1 SGHRS and CDR2 YFSETQ. This CDR3 spans 15 amino acids. The CDR3 coding sequence is TGCGCCAGCAGCTTGGAGGGTATAGAGAATCAGCCCCAGCATTTT. Amino acids: CASSLEGIENQPQHF.

V usage is TRBV7-9 and J usage is TRBJ1-1, with D unresolved. Germline lookup yields CDR1 SEHNR and CDR2 FQNEAQ (reference sequence). The CDR3 has 13 amino acids. V lost 1 base and J lost 6, with 9 bases in between. CDR3 DNA: TGTGCCAGCAGCTTAGTACCCACGTCTGAAGCTTTCTTT. Translated: CASSLVPTSEAFF.